Below, one T cell receptor (beta chain) is given with its context. Its antigen is unknown. The record has no base qualities; no much larger clone is one base away. The approximately 39 donors, aged roughly 6 to 100 years, were systemically healthy Caucasian individuals from Russia. Each donor gave 9.5 to 10 milliliters of peripheral blood, drawn into EDTA-treated Vacutainer tubes. PBMCs were isolated by Ficoll-Paque density-gradient centrifugation, with at least 6.5 million obtained per sample. Trizol reagent was used to extract total RNA from the PBMCs, yielding at least 5 micrograms per sample. Naive CD45RAhigh/CD27high T cell percentages were measured by flow cytometry on a PBMC aliquot from every donor. The sample is drawn from a study of blood T cells in healthy people across ages (dated by TCRdb to between 2014 and 2017). Regarding the study in general: In model experiments, template switching captured about one uniquely barcoded TCR beta cDNA molecule for every two T cells. The donors were split into four age groups: young (average 16 years), middle-aged (around 40), aged (over 55) and long-lived (under 90). To avoid experimental bias, donors of different ages were spread randomly across the sequencing lanes. For two donors (one aged 18 to 29 and one aged 80 or older), the study analyzed two additional independent replicas of 1 million unique cDNA reads from the same blood draw. To track age-related changes in TCR beta repertoire diversity, the study relied on deep sequencing normalized with unique cDNA molecular identifiers. Here is what the overall study found, with its caveats: Estimates of total diversity from one million sequenced T cells were regarded as lower bounds and underestimates. There was a strong correlation between observed TCR beta diversity and the percentage of naive T cells measured by flow cytometry. The CMV infection status of donors was not known, potentially confounding age-related changes in expanded clonotypes. As age increased, observed TCR beta diversity per million T cells dropped in a roughly linear way, and a significant reduction was already evident by age 40. Because profiling used bulk unsorted PBMCs, naive and antigen-experienced compartments could not be compared conclusively. The long-lived group showed more naive CD4+ T cells, fewer expanded clones and increased TCR diversity than the aged group, suggesting age selection.

The method behind the library was 5' RACE. Sequencer: Illumina HiSeq 2500. The second PCR ran for roughly 7 to 11 cycles and used a J-beta primer mix along with a sample-barcoded 5' primer. A unique molecular identifier was introduced onto each TCR beta cDNA molecule by a template-switch 5' adaptor carrying 12 random nucleotides. Each sample yielded at least 3 million CDR3-containing paired-end reads. First-strand cDNA synthesis was performed from all RNA using the Mint cDNA synthesis kit, with priming by a TRBC-specific oligonucleotide. After uracil-DNA glycosylase treatment, a first 18-cycle PCR used universal primers M1SS and BC2_uni_R on all cDNA. On the authors' methods: Normalization of each sample was performed by random selection of 1 million high-quality reads, each carrying a distinct molecular identifier. Instead of being binned into consensus sequences, reads with shared molecular identifiers were discarded. MiTCR, with a Q25 quality threshold and the strictest error-elimination algorithm, was used for CDR3 identification, clonotype clustering and error correction. A nonparametric unseen species model using Euler transformation provided a lower-bound estimate of total TCR beta diversity. TCRdb applied fastp at Q25 and MiXCR to the public reads, then kept only in-frame beta chains. Rows with a matching CDR3 protein are joined into one entry that keeps the most common DNA and genes. In this record, the V and J calls reflect TCRdb's handling and not the investigators' own analysis. Recorded for this sample are roughly 1,500,000 distinct CDR3 sequences; 42% of them occurred a single time. The ten largest make up 7% to 9% of the sample.

V and J lose 3 bases and 0 bases, and a span of 12 bases separates them. Taken from the germline V gene (reference sequence), the CDR1 and CDR2 loops are DFQATT and SNEGSKA. From cysteine to phenylalanine, the CDR3 is 15 amino acids long. Solely the CDR3 DNA is kept, with 45 bases framed from the first base. This TCR derives from a woman younger than 30 in good health. The chain joins TRBV20-1 to TRBJ2-1; the D gene cannot be resolved reliably. The sample consisted of blood. The CDR3 reads as follows: CSASRPATSYNEQFF. In nucleotide form, the sequence is TGCAGTGCTAGCCGCCCGGCCACCTCCTACAATGAGCAGTTCTTC.